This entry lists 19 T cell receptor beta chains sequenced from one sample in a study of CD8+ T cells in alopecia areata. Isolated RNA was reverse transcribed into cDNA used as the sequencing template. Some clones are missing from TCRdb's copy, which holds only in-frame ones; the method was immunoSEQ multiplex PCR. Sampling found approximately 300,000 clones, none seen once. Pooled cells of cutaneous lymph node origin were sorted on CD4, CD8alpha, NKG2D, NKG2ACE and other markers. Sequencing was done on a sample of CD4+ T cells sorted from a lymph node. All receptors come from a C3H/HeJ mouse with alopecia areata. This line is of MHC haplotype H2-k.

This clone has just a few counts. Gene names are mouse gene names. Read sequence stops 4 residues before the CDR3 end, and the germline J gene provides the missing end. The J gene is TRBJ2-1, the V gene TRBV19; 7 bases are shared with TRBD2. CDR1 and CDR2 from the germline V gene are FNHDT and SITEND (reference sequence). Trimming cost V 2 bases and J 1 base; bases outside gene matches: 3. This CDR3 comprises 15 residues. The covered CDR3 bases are TGTGCCAGCAGTATTGACTGGGAGAACTATGCT. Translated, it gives CASSIDWENYA. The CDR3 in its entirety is CASSIDWENYAEQFF.

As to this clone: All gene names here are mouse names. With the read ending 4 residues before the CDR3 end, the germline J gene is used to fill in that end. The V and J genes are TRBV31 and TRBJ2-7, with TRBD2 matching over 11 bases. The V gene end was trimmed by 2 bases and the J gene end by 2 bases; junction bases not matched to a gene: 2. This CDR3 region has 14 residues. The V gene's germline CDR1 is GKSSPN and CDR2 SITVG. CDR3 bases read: TGTGCCTGGAGTACTGGGGGGGCGCCCTAT. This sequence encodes CAWSTGGAPY. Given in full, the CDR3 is CAWSTGGAPYEQYF.

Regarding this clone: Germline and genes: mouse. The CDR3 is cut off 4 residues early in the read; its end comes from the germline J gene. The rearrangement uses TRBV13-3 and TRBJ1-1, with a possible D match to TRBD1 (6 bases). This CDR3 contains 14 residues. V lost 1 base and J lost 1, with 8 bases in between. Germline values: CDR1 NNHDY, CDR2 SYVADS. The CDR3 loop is CASSDTGRNTEVFF. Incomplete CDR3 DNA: TGTGCCAGCAGTGATACAGGGAGGAACACA.

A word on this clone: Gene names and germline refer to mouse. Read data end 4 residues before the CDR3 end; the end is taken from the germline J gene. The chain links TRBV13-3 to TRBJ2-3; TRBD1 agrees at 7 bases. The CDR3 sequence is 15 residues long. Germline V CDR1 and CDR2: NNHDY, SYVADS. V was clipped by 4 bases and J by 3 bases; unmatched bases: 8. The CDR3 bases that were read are TGTGCCAGCAGTCCAACAGGGGTTGGGGCAGAA. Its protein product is CASSPTGVGAE. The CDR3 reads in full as CASSPTGVGAETLYF.

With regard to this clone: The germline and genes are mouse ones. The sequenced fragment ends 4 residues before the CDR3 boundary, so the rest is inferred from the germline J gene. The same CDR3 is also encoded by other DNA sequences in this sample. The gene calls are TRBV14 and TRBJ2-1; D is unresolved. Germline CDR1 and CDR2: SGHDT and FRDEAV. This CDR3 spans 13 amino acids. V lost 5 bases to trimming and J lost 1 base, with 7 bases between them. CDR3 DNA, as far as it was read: TGTGCCAGCAGGAGACAAAACTATGCT. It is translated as CASRRQNYA. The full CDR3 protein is CASRRQNYAEQFF.

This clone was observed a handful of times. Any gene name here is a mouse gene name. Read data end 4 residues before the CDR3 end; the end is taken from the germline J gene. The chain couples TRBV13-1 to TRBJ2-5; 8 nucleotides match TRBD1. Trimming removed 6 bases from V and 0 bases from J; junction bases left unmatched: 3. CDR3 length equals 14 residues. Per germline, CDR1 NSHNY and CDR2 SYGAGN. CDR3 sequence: CASKQGVNQDTQYF. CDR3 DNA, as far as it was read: TGTGCCAGCAAACAGGGGGTTAACCAAGAC.

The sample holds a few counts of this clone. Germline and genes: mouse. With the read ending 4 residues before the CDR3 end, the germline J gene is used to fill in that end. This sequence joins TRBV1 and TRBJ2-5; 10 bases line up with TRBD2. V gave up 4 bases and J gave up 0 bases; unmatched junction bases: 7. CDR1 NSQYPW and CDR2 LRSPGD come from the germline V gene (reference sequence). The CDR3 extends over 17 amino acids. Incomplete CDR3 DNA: TGCACCTGCAGTGGAGGGACTGGGGCTTTTAACCAAGAC. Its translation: CTCSGGTGAFNQD. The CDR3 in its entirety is CTCSGGTGAFNQDTQYF. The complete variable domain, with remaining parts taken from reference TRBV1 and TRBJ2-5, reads VTLLEQNPRWRLVPRGQAVNLRCILKNSQYPWMSWYQQDLQKQLQWLFTLRSPGDKEVKSLPGADYLATRVTDTELRLQVANMSQGRTLYCTCSGGTGAFNQDTQYFGPGTRLLVL.

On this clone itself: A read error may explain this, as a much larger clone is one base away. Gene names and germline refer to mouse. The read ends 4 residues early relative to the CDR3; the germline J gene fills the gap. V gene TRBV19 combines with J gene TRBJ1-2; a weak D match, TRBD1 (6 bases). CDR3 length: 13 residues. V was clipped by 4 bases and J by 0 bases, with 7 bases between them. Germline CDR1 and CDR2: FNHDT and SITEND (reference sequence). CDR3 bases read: TGTGCCAGCAGTCACAGGGCAAACTCC. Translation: CASSHRANS. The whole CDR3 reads CASSHRANSDYTF.

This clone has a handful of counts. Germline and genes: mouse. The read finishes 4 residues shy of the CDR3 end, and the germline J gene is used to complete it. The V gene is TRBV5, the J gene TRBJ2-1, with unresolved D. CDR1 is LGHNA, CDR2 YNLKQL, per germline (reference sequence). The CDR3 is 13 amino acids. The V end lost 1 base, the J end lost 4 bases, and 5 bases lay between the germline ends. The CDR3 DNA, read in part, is TGTGCCAGCAGCCAAGTTCAGTATGCT. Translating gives CASSQVQYA. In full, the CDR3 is CASSQVQYAEQFF.

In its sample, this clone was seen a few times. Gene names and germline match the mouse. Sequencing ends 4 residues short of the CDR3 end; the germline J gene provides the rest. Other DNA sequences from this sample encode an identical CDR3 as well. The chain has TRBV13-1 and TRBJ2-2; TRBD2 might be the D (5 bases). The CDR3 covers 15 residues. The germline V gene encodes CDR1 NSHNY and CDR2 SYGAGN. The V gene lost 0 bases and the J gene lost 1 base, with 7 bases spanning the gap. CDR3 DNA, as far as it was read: TGTGCCAGCAGTGATGGATGGGGAAACACCGGG. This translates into CASSDGWGNTG. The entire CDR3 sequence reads CASSDGWGNTGQLYF.

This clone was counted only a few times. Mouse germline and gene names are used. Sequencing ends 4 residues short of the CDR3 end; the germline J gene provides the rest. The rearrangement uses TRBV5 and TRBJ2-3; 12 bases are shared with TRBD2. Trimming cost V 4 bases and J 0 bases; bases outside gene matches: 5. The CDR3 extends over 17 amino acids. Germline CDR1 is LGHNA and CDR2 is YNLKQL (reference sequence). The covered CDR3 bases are TGTGCCAGCAGCCCCCAGGACTGGGGGGGGAGTGCAGAA. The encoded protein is CASSPQDWGGSAE. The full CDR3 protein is CASSPQDWGGSAETLYF.

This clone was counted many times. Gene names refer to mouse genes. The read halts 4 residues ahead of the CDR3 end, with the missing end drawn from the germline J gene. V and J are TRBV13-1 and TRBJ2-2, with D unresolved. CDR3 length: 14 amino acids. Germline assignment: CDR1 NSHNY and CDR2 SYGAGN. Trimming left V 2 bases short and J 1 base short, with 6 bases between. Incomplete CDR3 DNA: TGTGCCAGCAGTGAAGTGGGAAACACCGGG. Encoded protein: CASSEVGNTG. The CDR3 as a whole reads CASSEVGNTGQLYF.

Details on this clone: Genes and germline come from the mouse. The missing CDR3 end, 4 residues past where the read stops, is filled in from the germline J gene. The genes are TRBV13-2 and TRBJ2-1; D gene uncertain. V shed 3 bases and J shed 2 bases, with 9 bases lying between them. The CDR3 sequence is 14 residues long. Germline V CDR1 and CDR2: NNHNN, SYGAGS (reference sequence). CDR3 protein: CASGAAGYYAEQFF. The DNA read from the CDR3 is TGTGCCAGCGGTGCGGCTGGATACTATGCT.

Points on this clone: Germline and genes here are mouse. CDR3 region: CTCSAVRAGSDYTF. Incomplete CDR3 DNA: TGCACCTGCAGTGCAGTCAGGGCGGGCTCC. V and J are TRBV1 and TRBJ1-2, with a possible D match to TRBD1 (5 bases). The sequence runs out 4 residues before the end of the CDR3; the remainder is reconstructed from the germline J gene. The CDR3 consists of 14 residues. The V end was cut by 1 base, the J end by 4 bases, with 10 bases between. Germline CDR1 NSQYPW, CDR2 LRSPGD (reference sequence).

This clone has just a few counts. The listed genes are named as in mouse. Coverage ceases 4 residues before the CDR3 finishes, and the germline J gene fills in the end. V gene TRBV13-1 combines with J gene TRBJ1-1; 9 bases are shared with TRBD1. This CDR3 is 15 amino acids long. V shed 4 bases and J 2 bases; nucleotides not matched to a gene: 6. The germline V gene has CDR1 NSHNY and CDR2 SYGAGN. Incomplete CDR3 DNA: TGTGCCAGCAGTCTAACAGGGGGCGCCAACACA. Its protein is CASSLTGGANT. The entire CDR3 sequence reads CASSLTGGANTEVFF.

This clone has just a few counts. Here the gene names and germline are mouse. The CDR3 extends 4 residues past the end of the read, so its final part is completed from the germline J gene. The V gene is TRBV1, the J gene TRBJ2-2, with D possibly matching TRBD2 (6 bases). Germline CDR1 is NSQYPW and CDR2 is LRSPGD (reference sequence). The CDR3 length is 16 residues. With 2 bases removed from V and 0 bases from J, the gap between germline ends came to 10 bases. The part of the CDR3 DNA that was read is TGCACCTGCAGTGCAATACTGGGTTCAAACACCGGG. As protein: CTCSAILGSNTG. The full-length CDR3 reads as CTCSAILGSNTGQLYF.

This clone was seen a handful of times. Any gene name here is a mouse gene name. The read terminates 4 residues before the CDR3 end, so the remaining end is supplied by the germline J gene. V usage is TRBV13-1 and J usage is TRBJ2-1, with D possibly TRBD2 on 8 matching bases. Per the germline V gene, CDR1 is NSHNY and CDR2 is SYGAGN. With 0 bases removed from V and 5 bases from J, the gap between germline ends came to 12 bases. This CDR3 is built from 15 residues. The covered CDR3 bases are TGTGCCAGCAGTGATGCAGGGGGGGGCAATGCT. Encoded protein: CASSDAGGGNA. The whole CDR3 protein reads CASSDAGGGNAEQFF.

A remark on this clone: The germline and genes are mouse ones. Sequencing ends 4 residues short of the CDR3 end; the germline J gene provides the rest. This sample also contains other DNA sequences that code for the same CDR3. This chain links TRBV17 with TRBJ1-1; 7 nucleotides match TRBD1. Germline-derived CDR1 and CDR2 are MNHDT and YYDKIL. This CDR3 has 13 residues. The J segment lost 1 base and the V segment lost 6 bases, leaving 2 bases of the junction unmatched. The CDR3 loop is CASRRQGNTEVFF. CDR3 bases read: TGTGCTAGCAGGAGACAGGGAAACACA.

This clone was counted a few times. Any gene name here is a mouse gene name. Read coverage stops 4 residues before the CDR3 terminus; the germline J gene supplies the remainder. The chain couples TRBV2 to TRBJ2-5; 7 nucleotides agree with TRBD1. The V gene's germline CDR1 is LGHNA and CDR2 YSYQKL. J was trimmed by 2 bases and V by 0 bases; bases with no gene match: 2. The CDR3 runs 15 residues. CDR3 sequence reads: CASSQDGDSQDTQYF. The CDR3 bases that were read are TGTGCCAGCAGCCAAGATGGGGACAGCCAAGAC.